Each of the 8 T cell receptor beta chains below was sequenced from the same sample in a study of T-cell reconstitution after alpha-beta-depleted transplantation in children. Unique molecular identifiers tagged the TCRbeta library. TCRdb used MiXCR to reprocess the PCR reads, holding one entry per CDR3 protein. This sample has approximately 400,000 distinct CDR3 sequences; about a tenth occur once, and the top ten carry roughly 5.1%. The specimen comprised PBMCs from the stem cell graft donor, sampled from the stem cell graft. These receptors were obtained from a human donor who donated a stem cell graft to a child with acute myeloid leukemia.

The sample holds many counts of this clonotype. The gene calls are TRBV5-1 and TRBJ2-3, with a tentative D call TRBD2 (6 bases). The CDR3 runs to 12 residues. V was cut by 7 bases and J by 3 bases, with 9 bases left in between. Germline CDR1 reads SGHRS; CDR2 reads YFSETQ. CDR3 in amino acids: CASVGRTDTQYF. CDR3 nucleotide sequence: TGCGCCAGCGTAGGGAGGACAGATACGCAGTATTTT.

This chain links TRBV27 with TRBJ2-1; D gene unclear. Germline CDR1 and CDR2: MNHEY and SMNVEV (reference sequence). This CDR3 is 15 amino acids long. V was shortened by 2 bases and J by 0 bases, with 8 bases between the two germline ends. The CDR3 protein is CASSLKGLSYNEQFF. The CDR3 nucleotides are TGTGCCAGCAGTTTAAAGGGTCTCTCCTACAATGAGCAGTTCTTC.

This clonotype has ten or more counts. The chain uses TRBV2 and TRBJ1-1, with D maybe TRBD1 (6 bases). This CDR3 has 13 residues. CDR1 and CDR2 (germline): SNHLY, FYNNEI. V was shortened by 7 bases and J by 1 base, with 10 bases between the two germline ends. The chain's CDR3 is CASNTGTNTEAFF. In DNA, the CDR3 is TGTGCCAGCAATACAGGGACGAACACTGAAGCTTTCTTT.

This clonotype was observed many times. The chain recombines TRBV27 with TRBJ2-1, with 12 bases aligning to TRBD2. Germline values: CDR1 MNHEY, CDR2 SMNVEV (reference sequence). V trimming: 5 bases; J trimming: 0 bases; junction bases outside the gene matches: 8. The CDR3 is 18 amino acids. The CDR3 here is CASSRLAGGLSSYNEQFF. CDR3 in DNA: TGTGCCAGCAGTCGTCTAGCGGGAGGGTTAAGCTCCTACAATGAGCAGTTCTTC.

Of note for this clonotype: One end of the junction does not line up with germline, which may come from a read error. This chain connects TRBV20-1 to TRBJ2-2; D may be TRBD1 or TRBD2 (6 bases each). CDR3 size: 17 residues. CDR1 and CDR2 (germline): DFQATT, SNEGSKA (reference sequence). The DNA of the CDR3 is TGCTGTGCTAGAGAGGAGTTCGCGGAGGGGGACACCGGGGAGCTGTTTTTT. Its protein product is CCAREEFAEGDTGELFF.

The chain is built from TRBV7-2 and TRBJ2-5; perhaps TRBD2 as D (7 bases). The germline CDR1 and CDR2 sequences are SGHTA and FQGNSA. CDR3 length: 15 amino acids. Trimming left V 5 bases short and J 0 bases short, with 13 bases between. DNA of the CDR3: TGTGCCAGCAGCCCGAGGGGGGGGGACCAAGAGACCCAGTACTTC. Translating it yields CASSPRGGDQETQYF.

Points on this clonotype: A much larger clone sits a single nucleotide away, making a read error possible. This chain connects TRBV25-1 to TRBJ2-1; the match to TRBD2 covers 13 bases. Germline assignment: CDR1 MGHDK and CDR2 SYGVNS. The CDR3 sequence is 15 residues long. The CDR3 loop is CASSATSGRAHDQFF. In nucleotides, the CDR3 is TGTGCCAGCAGTGCCACTAGCGGGAGGGCCCATGACCAGTTCTTC.

This clonotype was seen a few times. This rearrangement joins TRBV5-6 to TRBJ2-7; perhaps TRBD2 as D (5 bases). Germline loops: CDR1 SGHDT, CDR2 YYEEEE. V lost 0 bases to trimming and J lost 0 bases, with 10 bases between them. This CDR3 is 15 amino acids long. CDR3 protein: CASSLAVRASYEQYF. In nucleotides, the CDR3 is TGTGCCAGCAGCTTGGCGGTGCGGGCCTCCTACGAGCAGTACTTC. Filled out from reference TRBV5-6 and TRBJ2-7, the complete variable domain reads DAGVTQSPTHLIKTRGQQVTLRCSPKSGHDTVSWYQQALGQGPQFIFQYYEEEERQRGNFPDRFSGHQFPNYSSELNVNALLLGDSALYLCASSLAVRASYEQYFGPGTRLTVT.